This T cell receptor (beta chain) was obtained from a study of blood T cell repertoires in COVID-19 (dated by TCRdb to between 2020 and 2021). A note on the overall study: Collaborator samples came from the United States, Italy and Spain and covered acute and convalescent phases of COVID-19. The material from the prospective study consisted of cDNA or gDNA derived from T cells, B-cell-depleted T cells, or PBMCs. Deeply sampled blood TCRbeta repertoires from subjects exposed to, actively infected with, or recovered from COVID-19 were included in the dataset. A freely available public database, intended as a resource for researchers studying the immune response to SARS-CoV-2, is where the repertoires were released. The samples were drawn from two sources: the first 160 participants of the ongoing ImmuneRACE study, and over 950 subjects contributed by 6 global collaborators. The sample metadata nearly always contained a de-identified subject ID, COVID-19 status, age in years and sex. Where available, HLA class I and class II types were obtained from metadata supplied by the sample provider rather than from assay-based typing.

Regarding this clone: Its cognate antigen has yet to be identified. Per-nucleotide qualities are absent, and no much larger clonotype sits a single base away.

Each collaborating institution followed its own protocols to collect whole blood in K2EDTA tubes. Collaborator samples were shipped for TCRbeta analysis as frozen whole blood, isolated PBMCs, or DNA extracted from either sample type. Paper-wide results and their limitations: The amount of clinical and demographic metadata varied by source and participant and was provided uncurated.

TCRbeta CDR3 regions were amplified from genomic DNA by means of the immunoSEQ Assay, a bias-controlled multiplex PCR. On the study's bioinformatics: The number of nucleated cells in each sample was estimated by amplification of reference gene primers within the assay. Sequence reads were collapsed and filtered to measure the absolute abundance of every unique TCRbeta CDR3 rearrangement. For each sample, productive Simpson clonality was calculated as the square root of Simpson's diversity index over productive rearrangements. The table comes from immuneACCESS by way of TCRdb, which keeps in-frame sequences with V and J called. Part of the clones is missing from these tables; in studies checked, under half for an unresolved V gene and the rest for unknown reasons. The V and J calls and the clone size are those of that table, but D and trimming were determined from the DNA. The sample table records 180,000 or so clones; approximately 85% of these occur just once. More than 8% of the sample lies in the top ten.

CDR1 and CDR2 are drawn from the germline V gene: SGHDT, YYEEEE. Trimming leaves V shorter by 5 bases and J shorter by 8 bases, with the junction holding 5 bases beyond the gene matches. Counted from cysteine to phenylalanine, this CDR3 has 13 amino acids. Only CDR3 DNA remains: 39 bases, in frame from the first base. This TCR was sampled from a woman of 80 years or more with acute or convalescent COVID-19. Sequenced material: peripheral blood. The sequence links TRBV5-6 to TRBJ1-2; 11 nucleotides in the junction match TRBD1. The CDR3 reads CASRLGQGVGYTF. The nucleotides are TGTGCCAGCAGGCTGGGACAGGGGGTGGGCTACACCTTC.